Each of the 25 T cell receptor beta chains below was sequenced from the same sample in a study of T cell responses to AZD1222 COVID-19 vaccine. Clones were sequenced by immunoSEQ multiplex PCR, and TCRdb holds only the in-frame ones, with some missing. The table records 100,000 to 150,000 clones, approximately 85% of them present only once. This specimen was peripheral blood, taken on day 0 of AZD1222 vaccination. The source is an adult in good health.

This clone has more than one count but fewer than ten. V is TRBV29-1 and J is TRBJ2-7; 9 nucleotides agree with TRBD1. The V segment lost 4 bases and the J segment 6 bases; nucleotides outside the gene matches: 13. The CDR3 sequence is 15 residues long. Germline CDR1 and CDR2: SQVTM and ANQGSEA. The CDR3 DNA follows: TGCAGCGTTGGGCCTCCGGGACAGGGCAGGTTCGAGCAGTACTTC. As protein: CSVGPPGQGRFEQYF.

This clone was recorded once. This CDR3 is CACLRDYGYTF. Here the CDR3 DNA reads TGTGCCTGCTTACGTGACTATGGCTACACCTTC. The J gene is TRBJ1-2, the V gene TRBV12-3 or TRBV12-4; D is unclear. This CDR3 is built from 11 residues. Trimming left V 11 bases short and J 3 bases short, with 10 bases between.

The chain recombines TRBV3-1 (or the pseudogene TRBV3-2) with TRBJ1-2; D not certain. The ends were cut back, 4 bases at V and 3 bases at J, with 9 bases in the middle. The V gene's germline CDR1 is LGHDT and CDR2 YNNKEL (reference sequence). This CDR3 is built from 13 residues. The CDR3 here is CASSLTQDYGYTF. The CDR3 coding sequence is TGTGCCAGCAGCCTCACACAAGACTATGGCTACACCTTC.

The chain employs TRBV28 and TRBJ2-3; no clear D gene. V dropped 7 bases and J dropped 0 bases, with 14 bases sitting between them. CDR3 length equals 15 residues. CDR1 MDHEN and CDR2 SYDVKM come from the germline V gene. The CDR3 is CASTGALDSTDTQYF. The CDR3 bases are TGTGCCAGCACCGGAGCGCTGGACAGCACAGATACGCAGTATTTT.

The J gene is TRBJ2-7, the V gene TRBV18; 9 bases are shared with TRBD2. CDR3 length equals 16 residues. The germline gives CDR1 KGHSH, CDR2 LQKENI. Germline trimming cut 5 bases from V and 2 bases from J; bases unmatched to any gene: 10. CDR3 in DNA: TGTGCCAGCTCATTAAGGAGCGGGGGGTCAACCTACGAGCAGTACTTC. This sequence encodes CASSLRSGGSTYEQYF.

The chain uses TRBV9 and TRBJ1-4, with TRBD1 matching 10 bases. The CDR3 is made up of 14 amino acids. From germline, CDR1 is SGDLS and CDR2 YYNGEE. V shed 3 bases and J 6 bases; nucleotides not matched to a gene: 2. Here the CDR3 reads CASSEGTGDEKLFF. DNA of the CDR3: TGTGCCAGCAGCGAAGGGACAGGGGATGAAAAACTGTTTTTT.

The J gene is TRBJ2-7, the V gene TRBV7-2; 8 bases align to TRBD1. From germline, CDR1 is SGHTA and CDR2 FQGNSA. The CDR3 covers 15 residues. With V trimmed by 2 bases and J by 3 bases, 6 bases remained unmatched. The CDR3 DNA sequence: TGTGCCAGCAGCTTAATGGGACAGGCGATCTACGAGCAGTACTTC. It encodes CASSLMGQAIYEQYF.

To note about this clone: The sample contains more than one DNA sequence encoding this CDR3. The chain combines TRBV5-6 with TRBJ1-5; D is undetermined. The V end was cut by 0 bases, the J end by 2 bases, with 9 bases between. Germline lookup yields CDR1 SGHDT and CDR2 YYEEEE. The CDR3 is made up of 15 amino acids. The CDR3: CASSLGPGGNQPQHF. The CDR3 nucleotides are TGTGCCAGCAGCTTGGGCCCCGGCGGCAATCAGCCCCAGCATTTT.

The J gene is TRBJ1-1, the V gene TRBV11-3; 7 bases are a match to TRBD1. V was pared by 7 bases and J by 3 bases, with 2 bases of the junction left unmatched. The CDR3 loop spans 12 amino acids. Per germline, CDR1 SGHNT and CDR2 YENEEA. CDR3 in amino acids: CASITGDTEAFF. The CDR3 DNA follows: TGTGCCAGCATAACAGGGGACACTGAAGCTTTCTTT.

V usage is TRBV5-1 and J usage is TRBJ1-1; weak D call: TRBD1 (6 bases). V lost 6 bases and J lost 6, with 21 bases in between. CDR3 length: 15 amino acids. Germline-derived CDR1 and CDR2 are SGHRS and YFSETQ. The CDR3 nucleotides are TGCGCCAGCACGACGAAGGGGGGCGGGTATGCTGAAGCTTTCTTT. Translation: CASTTKGGGYAEAFF. Supplemented by reference TRBV5-1 and TRBJ1-1, the full variable domain reads KAGVTQTPRYLIKTRGQQVTLSCSPISGHRSVSWYQQTPGQGLQFLFEYFSETQRNKGNFPGRFSGRQFSNSRSEMNVSTLELGDSALYLCASTTKGGGYAEAFFGQGTRLTVV.

The V call is TRBV27, the J call TRBJ1-2; the D gene is possibly TRBD1 (5 bases). The CDR3 is made up of 14 amino acids. In germline, CDR1 is MNHEY, CDR2 SMNVEV (reference sequence). Trimming took 9 bases from V and 2 from J, leaving 16 bases between them. The CDR3 loop reads CASSAAGRNYGYTF. CDR3 nucleotides: TGTGCCAGTTCGGCGGCAGGGCGGAACTATGGCTACACCTTC.

The chain is built from TRBV7-3 and TRBJ2-6, with a possible D match to TRBD1 (6 bases). V was trimmed by 8 bases and J by 2 bases, leaving 13 bases between them. In germline, CDR1 is SGHTA, CDR2 FQGTGA. CDR3 length: 15 residues. The CDR3 here is CASQDTGPGANVLTF. The CDR3 coding sequence is TGTGCCAGCCAGGATACAGGGCCTGGGGCCAACGTCCTGACTTTC.

The gene calls are TRBV7-9 and TRBJ1-6, with 7 bases aligning to TRBD1. The CDR3 has 15 residues. V gave up 5 bases and J gave up 7 bases; unmatched junction bases: 8. Germline lookup yields CDR1 SEHNR and CDR2 FQNEAQ (reference sequence). As DNA, the CDR3 is TGTGCCAGCAGCGTAGGGGGCGAAGGGAATTCACCCCTCCACTTT. Its protein is CASSVGGEGNSPLHF.

The V and J genes are TRBV6-1 and TRBJ1-5; no firm D call. Germline V gene data show CDR1 as MNHNS and CDR2 as SASEGT. The CDR3 sequence is 13 residues long. The V end lost 3 bases, the J end lost 0 bases, and 3 bases lay between the germline ends. The CDR3 sequence is CASSEGSNQPQHF. The DNA for the CDR3 is TGTGCCAGCAGTGAGGGTAGCAATCAGCCCCAGCATTTT.

This clone was seen only a few times. CDR3 coding DNA: TGTGCCAGTAGAACAGGGGAACAGCCCCAGCATTTT. This sequence encodes CASRTGEQPQHF. The V and J genes are TRBV19 and TRBJ1-5, with 7 bases fitting TRBD1. The CDR3 consists of 12 residues. V dropped 6 bases and J dropped 7; count of bases not matched to a gene: 3. Germline V gene lookup returns CDR1 LNHDA and CDR2 SQIVND (reference sequence).

V usage is TRBV3-1 (or the pseudogene TRBV3-2) and J usage is TRBJ1-2, with D maybe TRBD1 (6 bases). CDR1 and CDR2 from the germline V gene are LGHDT and YNNKEL (reference sequence). Trimming removed 4 bases at V and 5 bases at J, with 14 bases between. This CDR3 region has 14 residues. CDR3 DNA sequence: TGTGCCAGCAGCCCGAGACAACAGGGATATGGCTACACCTTC. Amino acids: CASSPRQQGYGYTF.

CDR3 residues: CASSSSNRESSPLHF. In DNA form, the CDR3 reads TGTGCCAGCAGCTCGAGTAACAGGGAGAGTTCACCCCTCCACTTT. The chain is built from TRBV7-3 and TRBJ1-6; a weak D match, TRBD1 (6 bases). The germline V gene has CDR1 SGHTA and CDR2 FQGTGA. The CDR3 runs 15 residues. The ends were cut back, 4 bases at V and 9 bases at J, with 16 bases in the middle. Full variable domain (missing parts from reference TRBV7-3 and TRBJ1-6): GAGVSQTPSNKVTEKGKYVELRCDPISGHTALYWYRQSLGQGPEFLIYFQGTGAADDSGLPNDRFFAVRPEGSVSTLKIQRTERGDSAVYLCASSSSNRESSPLHFGNGTRLTVT.

The chain carries TRBV5-8 and TRBJ1-5; D not resolved. The germline V and J ends were trimmed by 0 bases and 0 bases, with 7 bases remaining between them. The CDR3 length is 15 residues. The germline V gene has CDR1 SGHTS and CDR2 YDEGEE. The CDR3, as DNA: TGTGCCAGCAGCTTGGCCGGATATAGCAATCAGCCCCAGCATTTT. It yields the protein CASSLAGYSNQPQHF.

The chain combines TRBV9 with TRBJ2-7; 8 positions agree with TRBD2. V lost 3 bases and J lost 5; bases outside the gene matches: 7. The CDR3 has 14 residues. CDR1 and CDR2 from the germline V gene are SGDLS and YYNGEE. CDR3 sequence: CASSAGGSRNEQYF. In DNA form, the CDR3 reads TGTGCCAGCAGCGCGGGGGGGAGTAGGAACGAGCAGTACTTC.

The genes are TRBV7-2 and TRBJ2-3; weak D call: TRBD1 (6 bases). The CDR3 covers 14 residues. Deletions cut 2 bases from V and 6 bases from J, with 12 bases between. Germline V gene lookup returns CDR1 SGHTA and CDR2 FQGNSA. The CDR3 protein is CASSLNSQGDTQYF. CDR3 sequence (DNA): TGTGCCAGCAGCTTAAACTCACAGGGTGATACGCAGTATTTT. Full variable domain (missing parts from reference TRBV7-2 and TRBJ2-3): GAGVSQSPSNKVTEKGKDVELRCDPISGHTALYWYRQSLGQGLEFLIYFQGNSAPDKSGLPSDRFSAERTGGSVSTLTIQRTQQEDSAVYLCASSLNSQGDTQYFGPGTRLTVL.

In DNA form, the CDR3 reads TGTGCCAGTAGTCCTCGACAGGGCCTTAATTCACCCCTCCACTTT. The encoded protein is CASSPRQGLNSPLHF. The rearrangement uses TRBV19 and TRBJ1-6; 7 nucleotides align to TRBD1. The CDR3 has 15 residues. After removal of 5 bases from V and 6 bases from J, the junction contained 7 bases not matched to a gene. Germline loops: CDR1 LNHDA, CDR2 SQIVND (reference sequence).

J is TRBJ1-5 and V is TRBV19; D call uncertain. Germline assignment: CDR1 LNHDA and CDR2 SQIVND (reference sequence). This CDR3 region has 14 residues. The germline V and J ends were trimmed by 4 bases and 5 bases, with 12 bases remaining between them. The DNA of the CDR3 is TGTGCCAGTAGTACTGGAGGTTCGTATCAGCCCCAGCATTTT. This translates into CASSTGGSYQPQHF. The complete variable domain, with remaining parts taken from reference TRBV19 and TRBJ1-5, reads DGGITQSPKYLFRKEGQNVTLSCEQNLNHDAMYWYRQDPGQGLRLIYYSQIVNDFQKGDIAEGYSVSREKKESFPLTVTSAQKNPTAFYLCASSTGGSYQPQHFGDGTRLSIL.

The chain carries TRBV7-6 and TRBJ1-5; D call uncertain. CDR1 and CDR2 (germline): SGHVS, FNYEAQ. This CDR3 contains 14 residues. V gave up 1 base and J gave up 4 bases, with 8 bases separating them. In nucleotides, the CDR3 is TGTGCCAGCAGCTTAGGAGGAAATAATCAGCCCCAGCATTTT. Protein sequence: CASSLGGNNQPQHF.

This chain uses TRBV7-7 with TRBJ2-1; D unresolved. V shed 5 bases and J shed 10 bases, with 18 bases lying between them. Germline loops: CDR1 SSHAT, CDR2 FNYEAQ (reference sequence). This CDR3 has 14 residues. The CDR3 is CASSPNPSHGEQFF. CDR3 in DNA: TGTGCCAGCAGCCCCAATCCCAGTCATGGAGAGCAGTTCTTC.

The chain combines TRBV5-5 with TRBJ1-4; D ambiguous. Germline CDR1 SGHKS, CDR2 YYEKEE (reference sequence). The ends were cut back, 0 bases at V and 10 bases at J, with 22 bases in the middle. The CDR3 is 17 amino acids. DNA for the CDR3: TGTGCCAGCAGCTTGGACTTGGGCGGCAGTGCCGTGGGAAAACTGTTTTTT. Translation: CASSLDLGGSAVGKLFF.